The TCR beta chain under discussion was sequenced for a study of memory CD4+ T cells and cytomegalovirus serostatus. The data were produced by immunoSEQ multiplex PCR, yet TCRdb's version contains in-frame clones alone and is incomplete. The sample consists of about 46,000 clones, around 74% of them appearing once. This CDR3 contains 13 residues. Deletions cut 1 base from V and 4 bases from J, with 6 bases between. From germline, CDR1 is LGHNA and CDR2 YNFKEQ. Single viable CD3+CD4+CD8-CD45RO+ cells were sorted as the memory CD4+ T cells. This TCR was sampled from an adult in good health and CMV-seronegative. The chain carries TRBV4-2 and TRBJ2-3; D gene unclear. Sequences were obtained from memory CD4+ T cells from blood. The CDR3 reads CASSQADPDTQYF. Here the CDR3 DNA reads TGTGCCAGCAGCCAAGCCGATCCAGATACGCAGTATTTT.